A selection of T cell receptor beta chains follows, all from one sample in a study of cytomegalovirus exposure and HLA in healthy donors. Some clones are missing from TCRdb's copy, which holds only in-frame ones; the method was immunoSEQ multiplex PCR. The sample has about 150,000 clones, more than 65% seen once. Material for sequencing was PBMCs. These receptors were taken from a young man in good health and CMV-seropositive. CDR3s include the opening cysteine and the closing phenylalanine or tryptophan. D genes are given only for firm matches. The size of a clone is reported for some rows only, either as once, few or many, or as a class for expanded clones.

TRBV11-2	14	NA	NA	TRBJ1-3	CASSPGQSGNTIYF	TGTGCCAGCAGCCCCGGACAGTCTGGAAACACCATATATTTT
TRBV28	14	once	TRBD2	TRBJ2-7	CATFPQRGTYEQYF	TGTGCCACCTTCCCCCAGCGGGGCACCTACGAGCAGTACTTC
TRBV18	12	NA	NA	TRBJ1-2	CASSPFEVGYTF	TGTGCCAGCTCACCATTCGAGGTGGGCTACACCTTC
TRBV7-9	11	NA	NA	TRBJ2-7	CASRTTGEQYF	TGTGCCAGCAGGACGACTGGCGAGCAGTACTTC
TRBV7-9	17	once	TRBD1	TRBJ1-3	CSSSLWVGTVSGNTIYF	TGTTCCAGCAGCTTATGGGTCGGGACAGTTTCTGGAAACACCATATATTTT
TRBV7-9	14	NA	TRBD2	TRBJ2-5	CASSSAGGQETQYF	TGTGCCAGCAGCTCAGCGGGGGGCCAAGAGACCCAGTACTTC
TRBV18	15	NA	TRBD2	TRBJ2-7	CASSQWGGIGYEQYF	TGTGCCAGCTCACAGTGGGGAGGGATCGGCTACGAGCAGTACTTC
TRBV27	16	NA	NA	TRBJ2-1	CASSSPTRASYNEQFF	TGTGCCAGCAGTTCCCCCACCAGGGCGTCCTACAATGAGCAGTTCTTC
TRBV27	13	once	NA	TRBJ2-7	CASSFDRFYEQYF	TGTGCCAGCAGTTTCGACAGGTTCTACGAGCAGTACTTC
TRBV4-3	15	NA	TRBD2	TRBJ2-7	CASSQVGGGNYEQYF	TGCGCCAGCAGCCAAGTCGGCGGGGGGAATTACGAGCAGTACTTC
TRBV19	13	NA	TRBD1	TRBJ1-1	CASSMRDRTEAFF	TGTGCCAGTAGTATGCGGGACAGAACTGAAGCTTTCTTT
TRBV19	20	NA	TRBD1	TRBJ2-1	CASSMGFGTGSLRSYNEQFF	TGTGCCAGTAGTATGGGGTTTGGGACAGGGTCTTTAAGGTCCTACAATGAGCAGTTCTTC
TRBV2	13	once	TRBD1	TRBJ2-2	CASSVQGIGELFF	TGTGCCAGCAGCGTACAGGGGATCGGGGAGCTGTTTTTT
TRBV11-2	15	few	NA	TRBJ1-6	CASSQLAGSDSPLHF	TGTGCCAGCAGTCAACTGGCCGGGTCCGATTCACCCCTCCACTTT
TRBV20-1	11	NA	NA	TRBJ2-7	CSARGGTEQYF	TGCAGTGCTAGGGGGGGAACCGAGCAGTACTTC
TRBV28	14	NA	NA	TRBJ1-2	CASSFVEAAYGYTF	TGTGCCAGCAGTTTTGTTGAGGCTGCCTATGGCTACACCTTC
TRBV7-6	13	NA	NA	TRBJ1-5	CASSLDNNQPQHF	TGTGCCAGCAGCCTAGACAACAATCAGCCCCAGCATTTT
TRBV9	15	NA	TRBD2	TRBJ2-7	CASSVASGISYEQYF	TGTGCCAGCAGCGTTGCTAGCGGGATCTCCTACGAGCAGTACTTC
TRBV11-2	15	NA	TRBD1	TRBJ2-5	CASSSVTGGPETQYF	TGTGCCAGCAGCTCCGTAACAGGGGGCCCGGAGACCCAGTACTTC
TRBV5-8	17	NA	TRBD1	TRBJ1-5	CASSLAEGALGNQPQHF	TGTGCCAGCAGCTTGGCCGAGGGGGCGCTTGGGAATCAGCCCCAGCATTTT
TRBV2	12	once	NA	TRBJ2-1	CASSEARLPQFF	TGTGCCAGCAGTGAAGCGAGGTTGCCCCAGTTCTTC
TRBV5-1	18	NA	TRBD2	TRBJ2-3	CASSQLTSGRSSTDTQYF	TGCGCCAGCAGCCAACTGACTAGCGGGAGATCAAGCACAGATACGCAGTATTTT
TRBV19	14	NA	NA	TRBJ2-2	CASRRQMNTGELFF	TGTGCCAGTAGGAGACAGATGAACACCGGGGAGCTGTTTTTT
TRBV30	12	few	NA	TRBJ2-1	CAWSAQKNEQFF	TGTGCCTGGAGTGCCCAGAAAAATGAGCAGTTCTTC
TRBV30	15	NA	NA	TRBJ2-1	CAWSESRDSYNEQFF	TGTGCCTGGAGTGAAAGTCGGGATTCCTACAATGAGCAGTTCTTC
TRBV5-6	16	once	TRBD2	TRBJ2-1	CASRYTSGSSYNEQFF	TGTGCCAGCCGCTATACTAGCGGGAGCTCCTACAATGAGCAGTTCTTC
TRBV28	18	NA	NA	TRBJ1-5	CASSPTSTGSHSNQPQHF	TGTGCCAGCAGTCCGACCTCTACAGGCTCGCATAGCAATCAGCCCCAGCATTTT
TRBV2	13	NA	NA	TRBJ2-4	CASSEGWEDIQYF	TGTGCCAGCAGTGAAGGGTGGGAGGACATTCAGTACTTC
TRBV7-6	16	NA	NA	TRBJ2-3	CASSLVFGSDPDTQYF	TGTGCCAGCAGCTTAGTCTTCGGGAGCGACCCGGATACGCAGTATTTT
TRBV5-1	13	NA	NA	TRBJ1-6	CASSPTDNSPLHF	TGCGCCAGCAGCCCGACAGATAATTCACCCCTCCACTTT
TRBV7-9	12	NA	TRBD1	TRBJ1-1	CASSSAGGEAFF	TGTGCCAGCAGCTCTGCAGGGGGAGAGGCTTTCTTT
TRBV4-3	14	NA	NA	TRBJ2-7	CASSQDEGSYEQYF	TGCGCCAGCAGCCAAGATGAGGGTAGCTACGAGCAGTACTTC
TRBV5-4	16	NA	TRBD1	TRBJ1-4	CASSRDRGRSNEKLFF	TGTGCCAGCAGCCGGGACAGGGGGCGGTCTAATGAAAAACTGTTTTTT
TRBV13	13	once	NA	TRBJ2-5	CASSLYREETQYF	TGTGCCAGCAGCTTATACAGGGAAGAGACCCAGTACTTC
TRBV11-2	17	NA	NA	TRBJ1-1	CASSNRPEDVRGTEAFF	TGTGCCAGCAGCAATAGACCCGAAGACGTAAGAGGCACTGAAGCTTTCTTT
TRBV5-1	15	NA	NA	TRBJ2-3	CASSLGRLLTDTQYF	TGCGCCAGCAGCTTGGGCAGGCTCCTAACAGATACGCAGTATTTT
TRBV5-1	16	NA	TRBD2	TRBJ2-5	CASSLGSGRPQETQYF	TGCGCCAGCAGCTTGGGGAGCGGGAGGCCCCAAGAGACCCAGTACTTC
TRBV25-1	14	many	TRBD1	TRBJ1-3	CASSLGTGRNTIYF	TGTGCCAGCAGTCTGGGGACAGGACGAAACACCATATATTTT
TRBV11-2	15	NA	NA	TRBJ1-5	CASSLGGWEGQPQHF	TGTGCCAGCAGCTTAGGGGGCTGGGAGGGGCAGCCCCAGCATTTT
TRBV5-6	16	NA	NA	TRBJ2-7	CASSLNMAGFSYEQYF	TGTGCCAGCAGCTTGAATATGGCAGGCTTCTCCTACGAGCAGTACTTC
TRBV7-2	15	NA	NA	TRBJ1-1	CASSSGAGWNTEAFF	TGTGCCAGCAGCTCAGGAGCGGGTTGGAACACTGAAGCTTTCTTT
TRBV5-1	12	NA	NA	TRBJ1-5	CARAGLNQPQHF	TGCGCCAGGGCGGGTCTCAATCAGCCCCAGCATTTT
TRBV5-1	12	few	NA	TRBJ2-7	CASSLTVHEQYF	TGCGCCAGCAGCCTCACGGTCCACGAGCAGTACTTC
TRBV5-1	17	NA	TRBD1	TRBJ2-7	CASSLDPPGTGGYEQYF	TGCGCCAGCAGCTTGGATCCCCCCGGGACAGGGGGCTACGAGCAGTACTTC
TRBV27	14	NA	NA	TRBJ1-2	CANGVRGLAYGYTF	TGTGCAAACGGGGTGAGAGGGCTCGCGTATGGCTACACCTTC
TRBV28	14	NA	NA	TRBJ1-1	CASSLVRLNTEAFF	TGTGCCAGCAGTTTGGTCAGATTGAACACTGAAGCTTTCTTT
TRBV5-8	18	NA	TRBD2	TRBJ2-3	CASSLARGGRAMGDTQYF	TGTGCCAGCAGCTTGGCCCGGGGCGGGAGGGCCATGGGGGATACGCAGTATTTT
TRBV10-2	11	NA	NA	TRBJ2-7	CASQGSVEQYF	TGCGCCAGTCAGGGATCCGTCGAGCAGTACTTC
TRBV5-1	14	NA	NA	TRBJ2-7	CASSPFAGGYEQYF	TGCGCCAGCAGCCCGTTCGCTGGAGGGTACGAGCAGTACTTC
TRBV4-1	15	NA	TRBD2	TRBJ2-1	CASSLRLAGYNEQFF	TGCGCCAGCAGCCTCAGACTAGCGGGCTACAATGAGCAGTTCTTC
TRBV28	13	NA	NA	TRBJ1-2	CASSPGLLGGYTF	TGTGCCAGCAGTCCCGGACTGCTTGGAGGCTACACCTTC
TRBV5-1	16	NA	TRBD1	TRBJ2-6	CASSLGTGSGANGLTF	TGCGCCAGCAGCTTGGGGACAGGCTCTGGGGCCAACGGCCTGACTTTC
TRBV9	16	once	NA	TRBJ2-3	CASSVDNSIFTDTQYF	TGTGCCAGCAGCGTAGATAATAGTATTTTCACAGATACGCAGTATTTT